These 29 T cell receptor beta chains came from one sample sequenced in a study of blood T cells in healthy people across ages. Combining a sample-barcoded 5' primer with a J-beta primer mix, a second PCR ran for about 7 to 12 cycles. One entry per CDR3 protein, called by TCRdb with MiXCR from the 5' RACE reads. The sample gives over 1,500,000 distinct CDR3 sequences, about 49% of which show up once; 2.1% is in the top ten. The sequencing input was blood. The receptors derive from a woman in her forties in good health.

This chain joins TRBV6-5 and TRBJ1-2; 7 positions agree with TRBD1. The CDR3 is 11 residues long. CDR1 and CDR2 (germline): MNHEY, SVGAGI. Trimming removed 10 bases from V and 2 bases from J; junction bases left unmatched: 1. In DNA form, the CDR3 reads TGTGCCATACAGGGGAACTATGGCTACACCTTC. Protein: CAIQGNYGYTF.

The V gene is TRBV6-5, the J gene TRBJ2-1, with a possible D match to TRBD2 (6 bases). The CDR3 length is 15 residues. Trimming pared 2 bases from V and 1 base from J, leaving 9 bases between. Germline V gene sequence: CDR1 MNHEY, CDR2 SVGAGI. The DNA of the CDR3 is TGTGCCAGCAGTTACACGGGGGAGTCCTACAATGAGCAGTTCTTC. This encodes CASSYTGESYNEQFF.

The chain carries TRBV20-1 and TRBJ1-2; possible D gene TRBD1, 5 bases. The CDR3 contains 13 residues. Germline assignment: CDR1 DFQATT and CDR2 SNEGSKA (reference sequence). Trimming took 3 bases from V and 7 from J, leaving 15 bases between them. CDR3 amino acids: CSASGGAVGGYTF. The DNA for the CDR3 is TGCAGTGCTAGCGGCGGGGCCGTGGGTGGCTACACCTTC.

This clonotype has a handful of counts. The genes are TRBV4-3 and TRBJ2-3, with D hard to call. This CDR3 is 14 amino acids long. Trimming stripped 0 bases from V and 6 bases from J, with 10 bases between. Germline V gene sequence: CDR1 LGHNA, CDR2 YSLEER. In DNA form, the CDR3 reads TGCGCCAGCAGCCAAGAACCGATTTCGGATACGCAGTATTTT. Its translation: CASSQEPISDTQYF.

This clonotype appeared a single time. The genes are TRBV20-1 and TRBJ1-4; D is ambiguous. The V end was cut by 5 bases, the J end by 0 bases, with 7 bases between. Germline V gives CDR1 DFQATT, CDR2 SNEGSKA (reference sequence). The CDR3 has 13 residues. Here the CDR3 DNA reads TGCAGTGCTTACCAGACAACTAATGAAAAACTGTTTTTT. It codes for CSAYQTTNEKLFF.

The J gene is TRBJ2-7, the V gene TRBV20-1, with 9 bases identical to TRBD1. The germline CDR1 and CDR2 sequences are DFQATT and SNEGSKA (reference sequence). This CDR3 region has 13 residues. V dropped 3 bases and J dropped 8; count of bases not matched to a gene: 8. CDR3 nucleotides: TGCAGTGCTAGGGGTCCGGGACAGGGAAAGCAGTACTTC. Translating it yields CSARGPGQGKQYF.

This chain joins TRBV12-3 or TRBV12-4 and TRBJ1-2; D ambiguous. V dropped 3 bases and J dropped 6 bases, with 14 bases sitting between them. The CDR3 consists of 14 residues. As DNA, the CDR3 is TGTGCCAGCAGTTTTGGGAGGGCATTGAATGGCTACACCTTC. This encodes CASSFGRALNGYTF.

The chain joins TRBV28 to TRBJ2-1, with 7 bases aligning to TRBD1. Germline CDR1 MDHEN, CDR2 SYDVKM. The CDR3 extends over 16 amino acids. The J segment lost 8 bases and the V segment lost 4 bases, leaving 14 bases of the junction unmatched. For the CDR3, the DNA is TGTGCCAGCAGTTCGACAGGGAGTAAAAGGTGGGATGAGCAGTTCTTC. It translates to CASSSTGSKRWDEQFF.

Notes on this clonotype: At one end, the junction sequence differs from germline, possibly due to a read error. The J gene is TRBJ2-3, the V gene TRBV6-2 or TRBV6-3; D is possibly TRBD1 or TRBD2 (5 bases each). Germline lookup yields CDR1 MNHEY and CDR2 SVGEGT. The length of the CDR3 is 14 residues. The DNA of the CDR3 is TGTGCCAGCGGTTACTGGGGACCTTCAGATACGCAGTATTTT. Its protein product is CASGYWGPSDTQYF.

J is TRBJ2-1 and V is TRBV27; D is possibly TRBD2 (7 bases). Trimming shortened V by 5 bases and J by 7 bases, and 15 bases separated the two germline ends. Germline CDR1 reads MNHEY; CDR2 reads SMNVEV (reference sequence). The CDR3 loop spans 14 amino acids. In DNA, the CDR3 is TGTGCCAGCAGTCGCGGGGGCCCGAGAAATGAGCAGTTCTTC. Translating it yields CASSRGGPRNEQFF.

Many counts were recorded for this clonotype. The J gene is TRBJ2-3, the V gene TRBV28; TRBD2 aligns across 7 bases. From germline, CDR1 is MDHEN and CDR2 SYDVKM. CDR3 length: 14 residues. Trimming removed 3 bases from V and 1 base from J; junction bases left unmatched: 1. In DNA form, the CDR3 reads TGTGCCAGCAGTTTTCGGGGGGGCACAGATACGCAGTATTTT. Its translation is CASSFRGGTDTQYF. Together with reference TRBV28 and TRBJ2-3, the CDR3 gives the full variable domain: DVKVTQSSRYLVKRTGEKVFLECVQDMDHENMFWYRQDPGLGLRLIYFSYDVKMKEKGDIPEGYSVSREKKERFSLILESASTNQTSMYLCASSFRGGTDTQYFGPGTRLTVL.

V gene TRBV12-3 or TRBV12-4 combines with J gene TRBJ1-4; TRBD1 aligns across 7 bases. The trim removed 5 bases at V and 4 bases at J, leaving 13 bases unmatched. The CDR3 loop spans 17 amino acids. The chain's CDR3 is CASSATGAGGINEKLFF. The CDR3 bases are TGTGCCAGCAGTGCAACCGGGGCAGGGGGAATTAATGAAAAACTGTTTTTT.

This clonotype was recorded only once. This sequence joins TRBV14 and TRBJ1-4; TRBD1 is a possible D gene (6 bases). The CDR3 runs to 16 residues. Germline values: CDR1 SGHDN, CDR2 FVKESK. Trimming took 1 base from V and 3 from J, leaving 12 bases between them. Here the CDR3 DNA reads TGTGCCAGCAGCCAAGGCTGGGGGCCGGCTAATGAAAAACTGTTTTTT. It yields the protein CASSQGWGPANEKLFF.

The chain carries TRBV21-1 and TRBJ1-2; the listed D gene, TRBD1, was not tested against the DNA. TRBV21-1 is designated a pseudogene. The CDR3 spans 13 residues. For the CDR3, the DNA is TGTGCCAGCAGCATTGCCGGGCGGTCCGGCTACACCTTC. Translation: CASSIAGRSGYTF.

The chain employs TRBV15 and TRBJ1-5; the match to TRBD1 covers 7 bases. Germline values: CDR1 LNHNV, CDR2 YYDKDF (reference sequence). The CDR3 length is 19 residues. J gave up 1 base and V 0 bases, and 12 bases lay outside the gene matches. The CDR3 spells CATSRDPGQSVYSNQPQHF. CDR3 DNA: TGTGCCACCAGCAGAGACCCGGGACAGAGTGTCTACAGCAATCAGCCCCAGCATTTT.

Comment on this clonotype: The junction departs from the called germline gene at one end, perhaps through a read error. As DNA, the CDR3 is TGCGCCAACAGCCAAGGGGGCGGCCGAAATGAGCAGTACTTC. It specifies CANSQGGGRNEQYF. This rearrangement joins TRBV4-1 to TRBJ2-5, with 7 bases fitting TRBD1. The CDR3 is made up of 14 amino acids. Per the germline V gene, CDR1 is MGHRA and CDR2 is YSYEKL.

The V and J genes are TRBV29-1 and TRBJ2-6; 8 bases align to TRBD1. Germline CDR1 SQVTM, CDR2 ANQGSEA. The V segment lost 6 bases and the J segment 0 bases; nucleotides outside the gene matches: 16. This CDR3 is built from 19 residues. CDR3 region: CSVEDRVGSRHSGANVLTF. The CDR3 bases are TGCAGCGTGGAGGACAGGGTAGGATCGCGCCACTCTGGGGCCAACGTCCTGACTTTC. Combining the CDR3 with reference TRBV29-1 and TRBJ2-6 gives the whole variable domain SAVISQKPSRDICQRGTSLTIQCQVDSQVTMMFWYRQQPGQSLTLIATANQGSEATYESGFVIDKFPISRPNLTFSTLTVSNMSPEDSSIYLCSVEDRVGSRHSGANVLTFGAGSRLTVL.

This chain links TRBV10-1 with TRBJ2-5; D ambiguous. This CDR3 has 12 residues. The V gene's germline CDR1 is WNHNN and CDR2 SYGVQD (reference sequence). Trimming left V 6 bases short and J 5 bases short, with 10 bases between. CDR3 residues: CASREMGETQYF. The CDR3 bases are TGCGCCAGCAGGGAGATGGGGGAGACCCAGTACTTC.

This clonotype was found a few times. The chain is built from TRBV6-5 and TRBJ2-1; maybe TRBD1 (6 bases). CDR3 size: 14 residues. Per germline, CDR1 MNHEY and CDR2 SVGAGI. The V end lost 2 bases, the J end lost 4 bases, and 9 bases lay between the germline ends. For the CDR3, the DNA is TGTGCCAGCAGTTACCAGGGGTATTACAATGAGCAGTTCTTC. Translated, it gives CASSYQGYYNEQFF.

This CDR3 is CASSLDHSSADTQYF. The CDR3 DNA reads TGTGCCAGCAGCTTAGACCACAGTAGCGCAGATACGCAGTATTTT. The chain is built from TRBV7-9 and TRBJ2-3; D perhaps matches TRBD2 (5 bases). This CDR3 comprises 15 residues. Between the trimmed V and J ends, which lost 1 base and 4 bases, there was a span of 12 bases. Germline lookup yields CDR1 SEHNR and CDR2 FQNEAQ (reference sequence).

J is TRBJ2-7 and V is TRBV20-1; D perhaps matches TRBD2 (6 bases). The CDR3 has 13 amino acids. Germline loops: CDR1 DFQATT, CDR2 SNEGSKA (reference sequence). With 2 bases removed from V and 3 bases from J, the gap between germline ends came to 11 bases. CDR3 sequence reads: CSARIQGGYEQYF. The CDR3 DNA follows: TGCAGTGCTAGAATTCAGGGAGGCTACGAGCAGTACTTC.

The genes are TRBV5-1 and TRBJ1-4, with a weak D call TRBD1 (6 bases). This CDR3 region has 17 residues. Trimming left V 0 bases short and J 2 bases short, with 14 bases between. Germline loops: CDR1 SGHRS, CDR2 YFSETQ. CDR3 sequence: CASSLDSGEATNEKLFF. Written as DNA, the CDR3 is TGCGCCAGCAGCTTGGATTCAGGGGAGGCTACTAATGAAAAACTGTTTTTT.

The chain employs TRBV4-3 and TRBJ2-1; 13 bases match TRBD2. The junction had 12 bases not matched to a gene; V was cut back by 1 base and J by 6 bases. The CDR3 covers 19 residues. The germline gives CDR1 LGHNA, CDR2 YSLEER. CDR3 bases: TGCGCCAGCAGCCAAGGTCCGCCGGGACTAGCGGGGTCAGGCAATGAGCAGTTCTTC. Residues: CASSQGPPGLAGSGNEQFF.

This clonotype was recorded once. The chain is built from TRBV20-1 and TRBJ2-1; TRBD2 agrees at 11 bases. The V gene end was trimmed by 5 bases and the J gene end by 9 bases; junction bases not matched to a gene: 12. Per germline, CDR1 DFQATT and CDR2 SNEGSKA (reference sequence). The CDR3 is 15 residues long. The CDR3, as DNA: TGCAGTGCTCCCTCTACTAGCGGGGGAGGGGGTGAGCAGTTCTTC. Translating it yields CSAPSTSGGGGEQFF.

The chain is built from TRBV27 and TRBJ2-1, with D tentatively TRBD1 (6 bases). V lost 7 bases, J lost 2 bases, and 15 bases lay in between. This CDR3 contains 15 residues. Germline V gene data show CDR1 as MNHEY and CDR2 as SMNVEV (reference sequence). CDR3 DNA sequence: TGTGCCAGCACCTTACAGGGAAAGACCTACAATGAGCAGTTCTTC. Protein sequence: CASTLQGKTYNEQFF.

In nucleotides, the CDR3 is TGCGCCAGCAGCTTGGCCGCTAGCGGGGGTTCCGGGTTCTTC. Translating it yields CASSLAASGGSGFF. The J gene is TRBJ2-1, the V gene TRBV5-1, with TRBD2 matching 10 bases. V was pared by 0 bases and J by 15 bases, with 9 bases of the junction left unmatched. The CDR3 consists of 14 residues. CDR1 and CDR2 from the germline V gene are SGHRS and YFSETQ. Filled out from reference TRBV5-1 and TRBJ2-1, the complete variable domain reads KAGVTQTPRYLIKTRGQQVTLSCSPISGHRSVSWYQQTPGQGLQFLFEYFSETQRNKGNFPGRFSGRQFSNSRSEMNVSTLELGDSALYLCASSLAASGGSGFFGPGTRLTVL.

The J gene is TRBJ2-5, the V gene TRBV28, with no clear D. Trimming pared 4 bases from V and 4 bases from J, leaving 10 bases between. CDR1 MDHEN and CDR2 SYDVKM come from the germline V gene. This CDR3 region has 13 residues. The CDR3 region is CASSWSQIETQYF. The CDR3, as DNA: TGTGCCAGCAGTTGGAGCCAGATAGAGACCCAGTACTTC.

This sequence joins TRBV4-2 and TRBJ1-2, with 9 bases aligning to TRBD1. This CDR3 region has 15 residues. With V trimmed by 4 bases and J by 1 base, 4 bases remained unmatched. Germline V gives CDR1 LGHNA, CDR2 YNFKEQ. CDR3 coding DNA: TGTGCCAGCAGCCCAAGACAGGGGGATAACTATGGCTACACCTTC. As protein: CASSPRQGDNYGYTF.

This clonotype was observed a handful of times. CDR3 region: CASSFRDNYGYTF. The CDR3 nucleotides read TGTGCCAGCAGTTTTAGGGACAACTATGGCTACACCTTC. The chain is built from TRBV7-9 and TRBJ1-2; D possibly corresponds to TRBD1 (5 bases). There are 13 residues in the CDR3. Trimming stripped 6 bases from V and 2 bases from J, with 10 bases between. Germline assignment: CDR1 SEHNR and CDR2 FQNEAQ (reference sequence). Based on the CDR3 plus reference TRBV7-9 and TRBJ1-2, the full variable domain is DTGVSQNPRHKITKRGQNVTFRCDPISEHNRLYWYRQTLGQGPEFLTYFQNEAQLEKSRLLSDRFSAERPKGSFSTLEIQRTEQGDSAMYLCASSFRDNYGYTFGSGTRLTVV.